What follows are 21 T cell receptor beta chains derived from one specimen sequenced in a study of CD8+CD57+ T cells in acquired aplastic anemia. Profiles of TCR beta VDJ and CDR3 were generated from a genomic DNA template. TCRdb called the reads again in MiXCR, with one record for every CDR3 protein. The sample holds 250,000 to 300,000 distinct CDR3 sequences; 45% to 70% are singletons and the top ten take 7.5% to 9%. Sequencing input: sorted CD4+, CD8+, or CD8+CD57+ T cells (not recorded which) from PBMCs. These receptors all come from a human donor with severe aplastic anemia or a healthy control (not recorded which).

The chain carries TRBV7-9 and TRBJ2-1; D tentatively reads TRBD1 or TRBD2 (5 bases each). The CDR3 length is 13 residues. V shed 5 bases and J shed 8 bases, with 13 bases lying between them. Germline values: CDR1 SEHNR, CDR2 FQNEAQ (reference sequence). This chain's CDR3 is CASSVGRVDEQFF. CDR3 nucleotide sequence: TGTGCCAGCAGCGTGGGGCGGGTTGATGAGCAGTTCTTC.

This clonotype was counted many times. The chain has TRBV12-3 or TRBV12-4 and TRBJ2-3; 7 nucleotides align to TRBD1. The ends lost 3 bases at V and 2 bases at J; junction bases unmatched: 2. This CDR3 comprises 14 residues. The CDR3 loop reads CASSLTGNTDTQYF. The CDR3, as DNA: TGTGCCAGCAGTTTGACAGGGAACACAGATACGCAGTATTTT.

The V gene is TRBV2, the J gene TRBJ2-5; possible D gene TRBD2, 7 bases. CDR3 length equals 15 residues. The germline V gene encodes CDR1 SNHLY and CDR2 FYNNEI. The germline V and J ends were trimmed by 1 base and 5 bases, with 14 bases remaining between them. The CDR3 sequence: CASSEGWGGLETQYF. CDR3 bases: TGTGCCAGCAGTGAAGGGTGGGGGGGGCTGGAGACCCAGTACTTC.

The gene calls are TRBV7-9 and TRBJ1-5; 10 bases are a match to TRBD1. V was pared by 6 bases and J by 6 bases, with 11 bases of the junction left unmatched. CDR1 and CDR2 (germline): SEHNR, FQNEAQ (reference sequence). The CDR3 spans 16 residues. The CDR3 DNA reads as TGTGCCAGCAGAGCAACCGGGACAGGGGATACTCAGCCCCAGCATTTT. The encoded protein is CASRATGTGDTQPQHF.

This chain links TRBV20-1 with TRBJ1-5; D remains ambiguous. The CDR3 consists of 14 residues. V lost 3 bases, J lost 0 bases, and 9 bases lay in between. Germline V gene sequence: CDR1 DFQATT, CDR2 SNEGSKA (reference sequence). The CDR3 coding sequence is TGCAGTGCTAGCTATTTGAATAGCAATCAGCCCCAGCATTTT. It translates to CSASYLNSNQPQHF.

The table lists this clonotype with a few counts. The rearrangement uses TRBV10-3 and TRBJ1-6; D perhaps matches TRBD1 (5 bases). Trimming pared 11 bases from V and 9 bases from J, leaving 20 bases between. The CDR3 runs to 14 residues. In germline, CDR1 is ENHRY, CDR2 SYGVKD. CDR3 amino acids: CAGRQLGTASPLHF. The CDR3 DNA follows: TGTGCCGGGAGACAACTAGGGACGGCTTCACCCCTCCACTTT.

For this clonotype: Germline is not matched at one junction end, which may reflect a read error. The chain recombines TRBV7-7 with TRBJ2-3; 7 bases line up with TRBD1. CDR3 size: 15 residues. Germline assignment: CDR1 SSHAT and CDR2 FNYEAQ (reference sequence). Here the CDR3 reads CASSTSIDRADTQYF. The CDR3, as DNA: TGTGCTAGCAGCACAAGCATCGACAGGGCGGATACGCAGTATTTT. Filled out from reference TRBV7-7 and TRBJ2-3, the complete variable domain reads GAGVSQSPRYKVTKRGQDVTLRCDPISSHATLYWYQQALGQGPEFLTYFNYEAQPDKSGLPSDRFSAERPEGSISTLTIQRTEQRDSAMYRCASSTSIDRADTQYFGPGTRLTVL.

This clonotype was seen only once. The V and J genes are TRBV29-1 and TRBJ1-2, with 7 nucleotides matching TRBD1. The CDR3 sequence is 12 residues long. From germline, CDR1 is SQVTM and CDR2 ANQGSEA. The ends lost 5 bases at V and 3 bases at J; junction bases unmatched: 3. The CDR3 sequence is CSVMTGHYGYTF. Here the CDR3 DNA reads TGCAGCGTTATGACAGGGCACTATGGCTACACCTTC. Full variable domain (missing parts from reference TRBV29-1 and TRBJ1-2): SAVISQKPSRDICQRGTSLTIQCQVDSQVTMMFWYRQQPGQSLTLIATANQGSEATYESGFVIDKFPISRPNLTFSTLTVSNMSPEDSSIYLCSVMTGHYGYTFGSGTRLTVV.

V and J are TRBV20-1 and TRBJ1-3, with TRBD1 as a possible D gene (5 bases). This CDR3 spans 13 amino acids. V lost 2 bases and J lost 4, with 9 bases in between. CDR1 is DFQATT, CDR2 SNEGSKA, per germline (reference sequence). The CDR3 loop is CSARTEGGNTIYF. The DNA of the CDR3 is TGCAGTGCTAGAACGGAGGGGGGAAACACCATATATTTT.

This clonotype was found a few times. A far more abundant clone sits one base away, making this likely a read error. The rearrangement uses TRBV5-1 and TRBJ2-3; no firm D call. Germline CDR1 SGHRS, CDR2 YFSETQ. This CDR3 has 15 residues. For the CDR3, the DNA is TGCGCCAGCGGCTTGCGTGGTTTGGGCACAGATACGCAGTATTTT. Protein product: CASGLRGLGTDTQYF.

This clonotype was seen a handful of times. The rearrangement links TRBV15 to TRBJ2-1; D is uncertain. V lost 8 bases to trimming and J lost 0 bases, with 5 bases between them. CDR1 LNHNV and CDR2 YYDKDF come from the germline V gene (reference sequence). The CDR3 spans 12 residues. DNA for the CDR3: TGTGCCACCGGTATCTCCTACAATGAGCAGTTCTTC. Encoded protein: CATGISYNEQFF.

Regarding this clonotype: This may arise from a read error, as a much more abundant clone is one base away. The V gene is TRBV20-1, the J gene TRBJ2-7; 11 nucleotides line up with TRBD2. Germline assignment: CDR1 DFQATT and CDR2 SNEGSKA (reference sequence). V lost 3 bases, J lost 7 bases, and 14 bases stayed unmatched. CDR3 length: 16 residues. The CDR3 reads CSASPLLAGDYNEQYF. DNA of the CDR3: TGCAGTGCTAGTCCACTACTAGCGGGGGATTACAATGAGCAGTACTTC.

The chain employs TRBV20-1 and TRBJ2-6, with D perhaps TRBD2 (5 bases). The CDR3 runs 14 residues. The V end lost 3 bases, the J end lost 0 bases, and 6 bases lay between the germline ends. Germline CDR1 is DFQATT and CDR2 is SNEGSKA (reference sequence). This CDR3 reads CSARGASGANVLTF. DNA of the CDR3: TGCAGTGCTAGGGGAGCCTCTGGGGCCAACGTCCTGACTTTC.

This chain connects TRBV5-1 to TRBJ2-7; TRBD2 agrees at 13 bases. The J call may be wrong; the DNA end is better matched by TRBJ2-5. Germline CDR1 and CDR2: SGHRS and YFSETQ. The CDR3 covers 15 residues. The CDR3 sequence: CASSLTSGREETQYF. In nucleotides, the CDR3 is TGCGCCAGCAGCCTTACTAGCGGGAGGGAAGAGACCCAGTACTTC.

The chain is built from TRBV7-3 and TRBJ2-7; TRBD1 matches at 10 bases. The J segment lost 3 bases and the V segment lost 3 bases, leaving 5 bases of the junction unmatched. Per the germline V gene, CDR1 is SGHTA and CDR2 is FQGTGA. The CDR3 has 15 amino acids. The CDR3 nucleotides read TGTGCCAGCAGCTTCCGGGACAGGGGCTTCTACGAGCAGTACTTC. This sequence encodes CASSFRDRGFYEQYF.

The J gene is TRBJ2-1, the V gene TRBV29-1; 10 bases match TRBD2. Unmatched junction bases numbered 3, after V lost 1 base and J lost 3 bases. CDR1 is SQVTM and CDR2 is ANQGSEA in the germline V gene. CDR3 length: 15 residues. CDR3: CSVEGAGGVYNEQFF. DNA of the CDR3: TGCAGCGTTGAAGGAGCGGGAGGGGTCTACAATGAGCAGTTCTTC.

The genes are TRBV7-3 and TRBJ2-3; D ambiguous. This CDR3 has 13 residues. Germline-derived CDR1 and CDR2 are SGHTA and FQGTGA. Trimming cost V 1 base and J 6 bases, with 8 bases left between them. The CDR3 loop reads CASSLNFLDTQYF. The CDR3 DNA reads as TGTGCCAGCAGCTTAAATTTCCTGGATACGCAGTATTTT.

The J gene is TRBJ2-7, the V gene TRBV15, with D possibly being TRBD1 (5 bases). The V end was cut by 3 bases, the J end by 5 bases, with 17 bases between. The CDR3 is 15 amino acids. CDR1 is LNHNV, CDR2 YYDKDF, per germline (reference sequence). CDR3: CATSRGRGNNDEQYF. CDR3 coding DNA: TGTGCCACCAGCAGGGGTAGGGGTAATAACGACGAGCAGTACTTC. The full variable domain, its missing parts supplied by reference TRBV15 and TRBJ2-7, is DAMVIQNPRYQVTQFGKPVTLSCSQTLNHNVMYWYQQKSSQAPKLLFHYYDKDFNNEADTPDNFQSRRPNTSFCFLDIRSPGLGDTAMYLCATSRGRGNNDEQYFGPGTRLTVT.

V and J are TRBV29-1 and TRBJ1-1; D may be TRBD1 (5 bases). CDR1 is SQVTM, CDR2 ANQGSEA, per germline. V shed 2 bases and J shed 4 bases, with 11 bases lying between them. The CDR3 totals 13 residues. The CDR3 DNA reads TGCAGCGTTGAACAGGGAATTAGCACTGAAGCTTTCTTT. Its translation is CSVEQGISTEAFF.

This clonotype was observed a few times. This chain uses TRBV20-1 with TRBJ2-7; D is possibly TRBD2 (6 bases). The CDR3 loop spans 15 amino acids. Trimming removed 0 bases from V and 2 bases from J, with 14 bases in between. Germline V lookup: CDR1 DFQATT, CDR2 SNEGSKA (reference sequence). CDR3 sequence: CSARDRLAVTYEQYF. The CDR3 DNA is TGCAGTGCTAGAGATCGATTAGCGGTGACCTACGAGCAGTACTTC.

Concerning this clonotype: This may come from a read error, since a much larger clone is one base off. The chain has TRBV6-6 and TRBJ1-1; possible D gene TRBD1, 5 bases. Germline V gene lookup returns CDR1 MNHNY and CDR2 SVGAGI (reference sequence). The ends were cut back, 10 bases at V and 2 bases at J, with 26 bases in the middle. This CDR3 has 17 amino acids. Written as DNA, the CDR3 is TGTGCCACCAGATTGACAGTCCGCCACGGGTTTAACACTGAAGCTTTCTTT. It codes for CATRLTVRHGFNTEAFF.